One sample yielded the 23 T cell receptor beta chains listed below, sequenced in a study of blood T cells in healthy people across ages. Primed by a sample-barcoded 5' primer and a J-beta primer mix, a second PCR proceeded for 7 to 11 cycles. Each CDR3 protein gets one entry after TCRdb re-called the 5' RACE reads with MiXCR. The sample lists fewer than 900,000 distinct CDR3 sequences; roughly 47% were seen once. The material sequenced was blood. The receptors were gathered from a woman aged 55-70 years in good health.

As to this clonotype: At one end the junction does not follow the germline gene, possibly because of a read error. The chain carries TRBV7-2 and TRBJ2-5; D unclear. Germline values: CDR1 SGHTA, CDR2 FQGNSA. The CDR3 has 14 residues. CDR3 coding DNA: TGTACCAGCAGCTCGTCGGCCAACCAAGAGACTCAGTACTTC. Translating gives CTSSSSANQETQYF.

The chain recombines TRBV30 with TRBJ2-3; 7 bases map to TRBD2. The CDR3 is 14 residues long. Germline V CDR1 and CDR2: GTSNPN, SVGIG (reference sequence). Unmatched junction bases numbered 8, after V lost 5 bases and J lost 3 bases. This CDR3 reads CAWQRTSGTDTQYF. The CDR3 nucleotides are TGTGCCTGGCAACGGACTAGTGGGACAGATACGCAGTATTTT.

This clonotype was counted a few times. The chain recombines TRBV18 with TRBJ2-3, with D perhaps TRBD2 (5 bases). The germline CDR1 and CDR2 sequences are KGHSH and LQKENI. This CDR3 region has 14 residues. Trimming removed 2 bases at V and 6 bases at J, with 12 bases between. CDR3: CASSPSRSGDTQYF. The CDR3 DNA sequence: TGTGCCAGCTCACCATCGCGAAGCGGTGATACGCAGTATTTT.

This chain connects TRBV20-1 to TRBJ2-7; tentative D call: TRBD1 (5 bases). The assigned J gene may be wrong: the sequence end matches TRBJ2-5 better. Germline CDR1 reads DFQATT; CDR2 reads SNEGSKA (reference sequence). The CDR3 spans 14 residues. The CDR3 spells CSARDVQAEETQYF. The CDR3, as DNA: TGCAGTGCTAGAGATGTACAGGCGGAAGAGACCCAGTACTTC.

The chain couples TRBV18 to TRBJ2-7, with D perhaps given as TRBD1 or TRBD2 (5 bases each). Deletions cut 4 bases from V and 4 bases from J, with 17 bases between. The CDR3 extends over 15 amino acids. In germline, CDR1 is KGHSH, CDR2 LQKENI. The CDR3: CASSLNPGRSYEQYF. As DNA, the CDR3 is TGTGCCAGCTCACTGAATCCGGGACGGAGTTACGAGCAGTACTTC.

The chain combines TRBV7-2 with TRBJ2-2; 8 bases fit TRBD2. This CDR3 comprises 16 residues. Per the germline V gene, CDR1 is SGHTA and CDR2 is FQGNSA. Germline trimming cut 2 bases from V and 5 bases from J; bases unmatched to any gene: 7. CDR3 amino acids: CASSLKVGTSTGELFF. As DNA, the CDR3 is TGTGCCAGCAGCTTAAAAGTCGGGACTAGTACCGGGGAGCTGTTTTTT.

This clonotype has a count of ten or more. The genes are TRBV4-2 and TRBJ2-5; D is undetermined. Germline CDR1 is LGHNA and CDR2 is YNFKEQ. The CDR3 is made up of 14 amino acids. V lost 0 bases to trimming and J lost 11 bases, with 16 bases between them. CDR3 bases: TGTGCCAGCAGCCAAGAGATGGCAGACAATGAGCAGTACTTC. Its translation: CASSQEMADNEQYF.

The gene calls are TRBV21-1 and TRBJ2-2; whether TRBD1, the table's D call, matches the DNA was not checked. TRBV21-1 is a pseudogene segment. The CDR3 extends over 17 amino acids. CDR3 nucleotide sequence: TGTGCCAGCAGCAACCGACCGGGGGGTTTGAACACCGGGGAGCTGTTTTTT. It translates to CASSNRPGGLNTGELFF.

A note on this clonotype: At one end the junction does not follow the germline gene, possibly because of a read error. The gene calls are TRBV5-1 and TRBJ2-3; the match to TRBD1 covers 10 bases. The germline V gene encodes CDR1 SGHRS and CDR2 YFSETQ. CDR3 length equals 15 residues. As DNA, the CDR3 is TGCGCCAACAGCCTGGACAGGGGGTCCACAGATACGCAGTATTTT. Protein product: CANSLDRGSTDTQYF.

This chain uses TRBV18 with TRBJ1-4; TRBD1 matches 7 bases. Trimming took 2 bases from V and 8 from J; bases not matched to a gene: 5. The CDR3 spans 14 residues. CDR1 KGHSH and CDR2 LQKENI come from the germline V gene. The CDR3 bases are TGTGCCAGCTCACCAATCGGACAGGAGGAAAAACTGTTTTTT. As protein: CASSPIGQEEKLFF. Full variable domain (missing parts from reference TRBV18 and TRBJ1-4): NAGVMQNPRHLVRRRGQEARLRCSPMKGHSHVYWYRQLPEEGLKFMVYLQKENIIDESGMPKERFSAEFPKEGPSILRIQQVVRGDSAAYFCASSPIGQEEKLFFGSGTQLSVL.

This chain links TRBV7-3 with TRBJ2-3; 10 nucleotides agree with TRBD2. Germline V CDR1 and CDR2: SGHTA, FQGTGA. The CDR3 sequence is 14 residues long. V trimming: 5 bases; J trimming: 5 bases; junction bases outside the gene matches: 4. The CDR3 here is CASSVAGGIDTQYF. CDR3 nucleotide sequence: TGTGCCAGCAGCGTAGCGGGGGGTATAGATACGCAGTATTTT.

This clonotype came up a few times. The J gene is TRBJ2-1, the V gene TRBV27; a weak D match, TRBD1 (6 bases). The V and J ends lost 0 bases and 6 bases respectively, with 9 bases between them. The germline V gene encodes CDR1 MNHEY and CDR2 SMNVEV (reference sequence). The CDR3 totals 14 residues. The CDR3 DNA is TGTGCCAGCAGTTTATCGCCCAGGGGCAATGAGCAGTTCTTC. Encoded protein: CASSLSPRGNEQFF.

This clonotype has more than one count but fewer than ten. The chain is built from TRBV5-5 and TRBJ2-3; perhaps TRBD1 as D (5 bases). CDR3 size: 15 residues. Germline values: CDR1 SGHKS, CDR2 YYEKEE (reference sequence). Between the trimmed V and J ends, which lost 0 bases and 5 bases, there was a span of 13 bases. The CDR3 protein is CASSLAPGPGDTQYF. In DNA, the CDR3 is TGTGCCAGCAGCTTGGCCCCAGGGCCGGGAGATACGCAGTATTTT.

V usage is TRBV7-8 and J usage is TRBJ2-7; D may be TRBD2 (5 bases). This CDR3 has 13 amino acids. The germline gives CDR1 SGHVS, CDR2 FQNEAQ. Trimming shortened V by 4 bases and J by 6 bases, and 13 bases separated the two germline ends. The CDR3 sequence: CASSSGLASEQYF. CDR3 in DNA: TGTGCCAGCAGCTCCGGACTGGCATCCGAGCAGTACTTC. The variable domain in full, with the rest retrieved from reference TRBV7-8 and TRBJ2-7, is GAGVSQSPRYKVAKRGQDVALRCDPISGHVSLFWYQQALGQGPEFLTYFQNEAQLDKSGLPSDRFFAERPEGSVSTLKIQRTQQEDSAVYLCASSSGLASEQYFGPGTRLTVT.

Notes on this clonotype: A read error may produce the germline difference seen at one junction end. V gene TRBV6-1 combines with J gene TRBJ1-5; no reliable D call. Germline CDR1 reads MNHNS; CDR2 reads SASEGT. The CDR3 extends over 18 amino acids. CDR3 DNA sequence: TGTGCCAGCCGTCCGCTCGGTGGATCAATATATAGCAATCAACCCCAGCATTTT. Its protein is CASRPLGGSIYSNQPQHF.

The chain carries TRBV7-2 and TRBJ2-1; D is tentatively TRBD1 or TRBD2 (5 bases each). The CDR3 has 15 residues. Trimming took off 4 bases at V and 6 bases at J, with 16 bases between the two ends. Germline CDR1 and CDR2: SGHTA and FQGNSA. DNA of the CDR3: TGTGCCAGCAGCTCTCCGGGACGTAAGGCCAATGAGCAGTTCTTC. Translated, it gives CASSSPGRKANEQFF.

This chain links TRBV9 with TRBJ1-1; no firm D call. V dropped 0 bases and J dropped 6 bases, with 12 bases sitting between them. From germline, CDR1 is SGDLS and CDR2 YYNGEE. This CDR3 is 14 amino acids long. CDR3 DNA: TGTGCCAGCAGCGTAGGTCCAATTTCAGCTGAAGCTTTCTTT. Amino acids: CASSVGPISAEAFF. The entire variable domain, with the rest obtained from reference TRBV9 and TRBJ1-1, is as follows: DSGVTQTPKHLITATGQRVTLRCSPRSGDLSVYWYQQSLDQGLQFLIQYYNGEERAKGNILERFSAQQFPDLHSELNLSSLELGDSALYFCASSVGPISAEAFFGQGTRLTVV.

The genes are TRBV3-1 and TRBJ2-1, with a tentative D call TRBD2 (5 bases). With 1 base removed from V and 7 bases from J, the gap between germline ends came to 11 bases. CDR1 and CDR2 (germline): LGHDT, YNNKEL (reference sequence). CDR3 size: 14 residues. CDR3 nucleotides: TGTGCCAGCAGCCAAGGAGGCTTAGCGAATGAGCAGTTCTTC. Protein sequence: CASSQGGLANEQFF.

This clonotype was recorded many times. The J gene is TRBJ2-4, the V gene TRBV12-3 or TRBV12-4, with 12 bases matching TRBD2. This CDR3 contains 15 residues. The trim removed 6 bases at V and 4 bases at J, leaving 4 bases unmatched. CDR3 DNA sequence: TGTGCCAGCAGCCTAGCGGGAGGGAGAAAAAACATTCAGTACTTC. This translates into CASSLAGGRKNIQYF.

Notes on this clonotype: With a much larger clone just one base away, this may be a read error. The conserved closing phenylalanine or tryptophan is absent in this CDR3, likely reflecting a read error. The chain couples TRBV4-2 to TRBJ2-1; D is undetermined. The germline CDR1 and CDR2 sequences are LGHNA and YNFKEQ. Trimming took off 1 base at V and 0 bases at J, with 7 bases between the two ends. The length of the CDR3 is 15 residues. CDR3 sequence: CASSQALSSYNEQFL. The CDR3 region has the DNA TGTGCCAGCAGCCAAGCCCTAAGCTCCTACAATGAGCAGTTCCTC.

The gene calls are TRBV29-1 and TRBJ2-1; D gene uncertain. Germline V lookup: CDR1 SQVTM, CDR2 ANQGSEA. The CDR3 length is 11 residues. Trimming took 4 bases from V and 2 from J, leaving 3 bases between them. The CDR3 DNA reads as TGCAGCGTTGTCACCTACAATGAGCAGTTCTTC. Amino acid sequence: CSVVTYNEQFF.

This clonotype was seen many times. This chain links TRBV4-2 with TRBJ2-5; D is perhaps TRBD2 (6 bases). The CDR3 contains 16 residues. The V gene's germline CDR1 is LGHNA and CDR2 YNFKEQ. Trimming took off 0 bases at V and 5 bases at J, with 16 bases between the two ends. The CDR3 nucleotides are TGTGCCAGCAGCCAAGATATGGCAAGCCGGGGGGAGACCCAGTACTTC. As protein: CASSQDMASRGETQYF.

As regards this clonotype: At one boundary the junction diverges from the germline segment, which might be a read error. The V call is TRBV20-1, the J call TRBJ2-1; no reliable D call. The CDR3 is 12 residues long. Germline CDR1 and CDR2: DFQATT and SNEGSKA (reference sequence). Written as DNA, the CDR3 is TGCAATGCTAGAGCAAAATACGATGAGCAGTTCTTC. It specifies CNARAKYDEQFF.